This paragraph reports one T cell receptor (beta chain). Its cognate antigen is unknown. This sample is drawn from a study of Ad26.COV2.S vaccination and SARS-CoV-2 variants. Study information: Each vaccinee took Ad26.COV2.S intramuscularly, once or twice 56 days apart.

Some clones are missing from TCRdb's copy, which holds only in-frame ones; the method was immunoSEQ multiplex PCR. The sample yields more than 300,000 clones, roughly nine tenths seen once. Indicated treatment: 15 to 20 received Ad26.COV2.S at low or high dose, single or two shots; roughly five received placebo; per-sample allocation not given. Sampling occurred on day 63 after the first vaccine or placebo injection. The donor's status was that of an adult aged 18-55 years in Boston. Study-wide findings and caveats: Overall T cell responses may have been underestimated by the analyses of TCR breadth and depth.

This TCR was recovered from a person aged 18-60 years who received the Ad26.COV2.S COVID-19 vaccine or a placebo. The material sequenced was peripheral blood, taken in a trial of Ad26.COV2.S vaccine versus placebo.

The CDR3 spells CAIGTAGSTDTQYF. CDR3 DNA: TGTGCCATAGGGACAGCCGGGAGCACAGATACGCAGTATTTT. V is TRBV10-3 and J is TRBJ2-3; 7 bases are a match to TRBD1. After removal of 9 bases from V and 0 bases from J, the junction contained 6 bases not matched to a gene. Germline V gene lookup returns CDR1 ENHRY and CDR2 SYGVKD. The CDR3 has 14 amino acids.